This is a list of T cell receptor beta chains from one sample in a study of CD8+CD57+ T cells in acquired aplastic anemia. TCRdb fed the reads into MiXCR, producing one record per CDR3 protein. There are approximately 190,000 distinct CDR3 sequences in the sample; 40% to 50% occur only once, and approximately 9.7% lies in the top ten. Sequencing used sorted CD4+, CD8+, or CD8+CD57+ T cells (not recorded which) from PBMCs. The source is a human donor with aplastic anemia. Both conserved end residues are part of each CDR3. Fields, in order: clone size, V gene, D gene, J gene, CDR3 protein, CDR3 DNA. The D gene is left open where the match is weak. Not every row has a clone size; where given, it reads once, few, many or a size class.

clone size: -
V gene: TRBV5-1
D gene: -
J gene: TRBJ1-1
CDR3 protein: CASGSGTVFGTEAFF
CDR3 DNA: TGCGCCAGCGGCTCGGGGACGGTATTCGGCACTGAAGCTTTCTTT

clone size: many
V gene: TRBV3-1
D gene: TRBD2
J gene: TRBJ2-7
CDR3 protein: CASSWLAGEQYF
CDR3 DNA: TGTGCCAGCAGCTGGCTAGCGGGAGAGCAGTACTTC

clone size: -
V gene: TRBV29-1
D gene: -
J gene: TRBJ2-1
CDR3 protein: CSVGLSGIYNEQFF
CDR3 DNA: TGCAGCGTTGGGCTATCGGGGATTTACAATGAGCAGTTCTTC

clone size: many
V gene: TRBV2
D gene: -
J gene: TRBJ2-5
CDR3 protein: CASSDPLETSETQYF
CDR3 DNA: TGTGCCAGCAGTGATCCCCTAGAGACAAGTGAGACCCAGTACTTC

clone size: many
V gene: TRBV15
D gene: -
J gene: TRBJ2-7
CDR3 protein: CATSRDRSYEQYF
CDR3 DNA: TGTGCCACCAGCAGAGATCGCAGTTACGAGCAGTACTTC

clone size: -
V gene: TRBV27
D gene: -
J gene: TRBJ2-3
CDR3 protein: CASSFGGHTDTQYF
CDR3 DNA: TGTGCCAGCAGCTTCGGGGGGCACACAGATACGCAGTATTTT

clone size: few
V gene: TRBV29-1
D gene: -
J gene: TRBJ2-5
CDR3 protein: CSVEDGGLTQYF
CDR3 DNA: TGCAGCGTTGAAGACGGCGGGTTGACCCAGTACTTC

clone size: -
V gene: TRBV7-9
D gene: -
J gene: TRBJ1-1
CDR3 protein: CASSYTLDGEAFF
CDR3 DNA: TGTGCCAGCAGCTACACCCTGGACGGTGAAGCTTTCTTT

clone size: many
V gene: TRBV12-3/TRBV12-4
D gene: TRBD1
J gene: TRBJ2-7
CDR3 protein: CASSFLDRVAEQYF
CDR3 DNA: TGTGCCAGCAGTTTCTTGGACAGGGTGGCCGAGCAGTACTTC

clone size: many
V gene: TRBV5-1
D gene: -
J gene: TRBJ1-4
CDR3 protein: CASGRGPTDEKLFF
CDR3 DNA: TGCGCCAGCGGCCGGGGCCCGACGGATGAAAAACTGTTTTTT

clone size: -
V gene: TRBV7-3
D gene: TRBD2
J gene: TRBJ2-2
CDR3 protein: CASSPRLAGVKTGELFF
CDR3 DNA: TGTGCCAGCAGCCCAAGACTAGCGGGAGTAAAAACCGGGGAGCTGTTTTTT

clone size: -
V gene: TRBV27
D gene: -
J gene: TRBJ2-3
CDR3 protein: CASSLERSKRVDTQYF
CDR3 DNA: TGTGCCAGCAGTCTCGAGCGCTCTAAGCGGGTAGATACGCAGTATTTT

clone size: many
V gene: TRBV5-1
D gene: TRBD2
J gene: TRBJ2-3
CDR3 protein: CASSPGLAGIPDTQYF
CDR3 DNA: TGCGCCAGCAGCCCGGGACTAGCGGGAATACCAGATACGCAGTATTTT

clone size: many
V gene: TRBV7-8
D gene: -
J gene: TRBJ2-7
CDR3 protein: CASSLDAGSSYEQYF
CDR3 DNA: TGTGCCAGCAGCTTAGATGCGGGGAGCTCCTACGAGCAGTACTTC

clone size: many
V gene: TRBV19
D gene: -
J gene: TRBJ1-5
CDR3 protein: CASSIGRGKQPQHF
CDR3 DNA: TGTGCCAGTAGTATAGGCCGTGGGAAGCAGCCCCAGCATTTT

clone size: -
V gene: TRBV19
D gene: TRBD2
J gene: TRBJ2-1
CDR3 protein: CASRWALGSGGNYNEQFF
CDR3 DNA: TGTGCCAGTAGATGGGCCTTAGGGAGCGGGGGGAACTACAATGAGCAGTTCTTC

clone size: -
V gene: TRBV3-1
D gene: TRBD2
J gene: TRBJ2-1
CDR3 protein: CASSQEGSGRGYNEQFF
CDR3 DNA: TGTGCCAGCAGCCAAGAAGGATCCGGGAGGGGCTACAATGAGCAGTTCTTC

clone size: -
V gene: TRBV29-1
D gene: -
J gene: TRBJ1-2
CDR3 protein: CSSVAGQKNGYTF
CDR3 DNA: TGCAGCTCCGTGGCCGGACAGAAGAATGGCTACACCTTC

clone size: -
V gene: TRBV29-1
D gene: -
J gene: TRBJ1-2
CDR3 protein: CSVDPHGGANYGHAF
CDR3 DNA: TGCAGCGTTGACCCCCACGGGGGAGCTAACTATGGCCACGCCTTC

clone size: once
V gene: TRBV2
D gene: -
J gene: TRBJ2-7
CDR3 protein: CASWGIGGTNEQYF
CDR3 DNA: TGTGCCAGCTGGGGTATAGGGGGAACCAACGAGCAGTACTTC

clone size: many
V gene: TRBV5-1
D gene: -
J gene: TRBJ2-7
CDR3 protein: CASSSIGVYEQYF
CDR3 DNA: TGCGCCAGCAGTTCTATCGGGGTCTACGAGCAGTACTTC

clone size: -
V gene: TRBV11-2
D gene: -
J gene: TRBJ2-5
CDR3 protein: CASSRQRSFYRADRSETQYF
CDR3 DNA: TGTGCCAGCAGCCGCCAGCGTTCGTTTTATCGGGCAGATCGATCGGAGACCCAGTACTTC

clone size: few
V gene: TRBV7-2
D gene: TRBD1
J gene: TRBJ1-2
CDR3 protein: CASSLLGQGYGYTF
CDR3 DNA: TGTGCCAGCAGCTTACTGGGACAGGGGTATGGCTACACCTTC

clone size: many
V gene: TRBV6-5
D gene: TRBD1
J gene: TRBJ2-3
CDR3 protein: CASSYRGGQGRTDTQYF
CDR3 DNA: TGTGCCAGCAGTTACAGGGGGGGACAGGGCCGCACAGATACGCAGTATTTT

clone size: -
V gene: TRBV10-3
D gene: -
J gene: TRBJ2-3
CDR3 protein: CASSLIASSTDTQYF
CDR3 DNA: TGTGCCAGCAGCCTCATAGCGTCTAGCACAGATACGCAGTATTTT

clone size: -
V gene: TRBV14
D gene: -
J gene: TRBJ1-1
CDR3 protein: CASSQDLGSEAFF
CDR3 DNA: TGTGCCAGCAGCCAAGATCTGGGGTCAGAAGCTTTCTTT

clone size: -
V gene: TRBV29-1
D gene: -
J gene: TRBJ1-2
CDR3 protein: CSVDRDGAYGYTF
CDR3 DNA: TGCAGCGTGGACCGGGACGGTGCCTATGGCTACACCTTC

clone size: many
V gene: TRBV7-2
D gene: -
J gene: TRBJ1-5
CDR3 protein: CASSLRGQPYQPQHF
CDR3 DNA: TGTGCCAGCAGTCTTCGGGGGCAGCCATATCAGCCCCAGCATTTT

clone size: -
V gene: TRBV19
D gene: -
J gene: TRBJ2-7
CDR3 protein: CASSPLLGHGYEQYF
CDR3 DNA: TGTGCCAGCAGCCCCCTTTTGGGCCACGGCTACGAGCAGTACTTC

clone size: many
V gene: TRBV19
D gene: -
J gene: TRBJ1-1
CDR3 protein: CASSTRENTEAFF
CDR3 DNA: TGTGCCAGTAGTACCAGGGAGAACACTGAAGCTTTCTTT

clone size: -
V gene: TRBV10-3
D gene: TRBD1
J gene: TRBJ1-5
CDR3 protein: CASRRTGDQPQHF
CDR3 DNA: TGTGCCAGCAGACGGACAGGGGATCAGCCCCAGCATTTT

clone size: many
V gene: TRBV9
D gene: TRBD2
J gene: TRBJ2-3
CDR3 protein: CASSVGLAVQPADTQYF
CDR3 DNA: TGTGCCAGCAGCGTAGGCCTAGCGGTCCAGCCCGCAGATACGCAGTATTTT

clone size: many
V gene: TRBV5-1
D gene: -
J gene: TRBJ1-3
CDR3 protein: CASRDTGAGNTIYF
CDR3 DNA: TGCGCCAGCCGTGACACCGGAGCTGGAAACACCATATATTTT

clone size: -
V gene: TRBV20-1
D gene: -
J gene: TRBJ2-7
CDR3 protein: CSARPHRNASYEQYF
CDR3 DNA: TGCAGTGCTAGACCCCATAGGAACGCCTCCTACGAGCAGTACTTC

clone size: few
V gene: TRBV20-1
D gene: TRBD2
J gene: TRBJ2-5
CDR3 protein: CSARDPSGGGGQETQYF
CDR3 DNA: TGCAGTGCTAGAGACCCCTCGGGGGGGGGGGGCCAAGAGACCCAGTACTTC

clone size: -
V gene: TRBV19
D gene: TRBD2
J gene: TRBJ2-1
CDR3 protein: CASSIAREAYEQFF
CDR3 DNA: TGTGCCAGTAGTATCGCGCGGGAGGCCTATGAGCAGTTCTTC

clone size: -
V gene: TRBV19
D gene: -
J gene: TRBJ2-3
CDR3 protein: CASSVLTGTDTQYF
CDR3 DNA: TGTGCCAGTAGTGTCCTGACAGGAACAGATACGCAGTATTTT

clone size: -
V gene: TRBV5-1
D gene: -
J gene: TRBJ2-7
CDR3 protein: CASSPPPAHF
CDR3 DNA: TGCGCCAGCAGCCCCCCCCCTGCCCACTTC

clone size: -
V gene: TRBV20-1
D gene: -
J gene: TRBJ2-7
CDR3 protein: CSARDEVMGHSYEQYF
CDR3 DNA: TGCAGTGCTAGAGATGAGGTGATGGGACACAGCTACGAGCAGTACTTC

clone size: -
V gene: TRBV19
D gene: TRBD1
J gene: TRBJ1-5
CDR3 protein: CASSMGQVGNQPQHF
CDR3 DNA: TGTGCCAGTAGTATGGGACAGGTAGGCAATCAGCCCCAGCATTTT

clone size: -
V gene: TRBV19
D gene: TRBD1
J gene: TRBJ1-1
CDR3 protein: CASSMGQGFTEAFF
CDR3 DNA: TGTGCCAGTAGTATGGGACAGGGGTTCACTGAAGCTTTCTTT

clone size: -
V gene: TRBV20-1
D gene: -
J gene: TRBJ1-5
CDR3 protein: CSALESNQPQHF
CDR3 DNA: TGCAGTGCTCTGGAAAGCAATCAGCCCCAGCATTTT

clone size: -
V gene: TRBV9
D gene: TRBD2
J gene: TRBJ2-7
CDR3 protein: CASSPLAGDSYEQYF
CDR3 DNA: TGTGCCAGCAGCCCCCTAGCGGGAGACTCCTACGAGCAGTACTTC

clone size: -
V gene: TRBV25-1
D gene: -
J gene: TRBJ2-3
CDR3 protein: CASSFVYGAGSTDTQYF
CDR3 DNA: TGTGCCAGCAGCTTTGTCTACGGGGCGGGGAGCACAGATACGCAGTATTTT

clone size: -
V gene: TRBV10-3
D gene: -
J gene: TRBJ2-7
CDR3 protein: CAITQTAAHSYEQYF
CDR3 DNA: TGTGCCATCACGCAGACAGCCGCCCATTCCTACGAGCAGTACTTC

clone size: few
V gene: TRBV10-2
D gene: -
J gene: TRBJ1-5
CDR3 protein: CASQGPLPPQHF
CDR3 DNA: TGCGCCAGCCAGGGACCGCTCCCGCCCCAGCATTTT

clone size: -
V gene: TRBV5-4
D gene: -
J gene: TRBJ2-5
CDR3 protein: CASTAAGLIKETQYF
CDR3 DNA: TGTGCCAGCACCGCCGCAGGACTAATTAAAGAGACCCAGTACTTC

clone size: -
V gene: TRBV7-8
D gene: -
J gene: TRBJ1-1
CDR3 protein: CASSLNKNTEAFF
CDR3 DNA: TGTGCCAGCAGCCTCAACAAGAACACTGAAGCTTTCTTT